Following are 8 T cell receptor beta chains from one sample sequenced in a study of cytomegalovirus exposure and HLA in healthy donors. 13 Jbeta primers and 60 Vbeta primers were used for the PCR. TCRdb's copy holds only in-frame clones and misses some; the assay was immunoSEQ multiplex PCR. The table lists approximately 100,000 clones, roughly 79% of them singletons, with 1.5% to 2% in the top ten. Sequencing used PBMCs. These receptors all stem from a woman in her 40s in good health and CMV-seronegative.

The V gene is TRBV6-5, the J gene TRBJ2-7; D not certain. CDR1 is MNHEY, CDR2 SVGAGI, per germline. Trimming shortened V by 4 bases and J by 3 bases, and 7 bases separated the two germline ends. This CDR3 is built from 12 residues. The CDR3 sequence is CASSSRYYEQYF. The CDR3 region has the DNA TGTGCCAGCAGTTCTCGGTACTACGAGCAGTACTTC.

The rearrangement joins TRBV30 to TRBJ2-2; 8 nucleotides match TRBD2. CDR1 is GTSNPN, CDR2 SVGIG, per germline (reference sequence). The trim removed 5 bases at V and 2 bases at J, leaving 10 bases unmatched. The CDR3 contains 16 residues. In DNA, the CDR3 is TGTGCCTGGTACCAGTCCACTAGCGGTAACACCGGGGAGCTGTTTTTT. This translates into CAWYQSTSGNTGELFF.

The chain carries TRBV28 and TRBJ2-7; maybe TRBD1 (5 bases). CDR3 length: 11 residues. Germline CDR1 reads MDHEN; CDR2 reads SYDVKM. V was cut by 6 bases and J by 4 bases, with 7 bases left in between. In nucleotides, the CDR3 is TGTGCCAGCAGGGGGCTTTACGAGCAGTACTTC. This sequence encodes CASRGLYEQYF.

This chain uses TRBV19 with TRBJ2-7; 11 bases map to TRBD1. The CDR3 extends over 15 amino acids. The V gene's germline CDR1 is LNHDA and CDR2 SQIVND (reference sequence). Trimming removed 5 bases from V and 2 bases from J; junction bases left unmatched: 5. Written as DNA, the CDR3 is TGTGCCAGTAGTTTCGGGACAGGGGGTACCTACGAGCAGTACTTC. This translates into CASSFGTGGTYEQYF.

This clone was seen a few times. The CDR3 DNA reads as TGTGCCAGCAGCTTACTGGGACAGGGGGCCGGGGAGCAGTACTTC. It specifies CASSLLGQGAGEQYF. The chain has TRBV7-2 and TRBJ2-5, with TRBD1 matching 12 bases. This CDR3 is built from 15 residues. The germline CDR1 and CDR2 sequences are SGHTA and FQGNSA. The V and J ends lost 2 bases and 11 bases, in that order; junction bases with no gene match: 9.

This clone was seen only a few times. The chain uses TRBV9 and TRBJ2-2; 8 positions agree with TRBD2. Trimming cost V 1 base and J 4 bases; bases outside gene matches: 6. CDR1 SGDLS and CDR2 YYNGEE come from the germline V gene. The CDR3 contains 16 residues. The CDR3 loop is CASSVFSGMVTGELFF. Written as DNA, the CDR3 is TGTGCCAGCAGCGTATTTAGCGGGATGGTCACCGGGGAGCTGTTTTTT.

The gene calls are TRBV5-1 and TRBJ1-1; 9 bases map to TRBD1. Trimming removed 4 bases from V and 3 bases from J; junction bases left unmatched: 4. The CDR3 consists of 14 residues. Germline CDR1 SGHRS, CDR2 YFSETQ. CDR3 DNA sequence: TGCGCCAGCAGCGCCCGGACAGGGGACACTGAAGCTTTCTTT. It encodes CASSARTGDTEAFF.

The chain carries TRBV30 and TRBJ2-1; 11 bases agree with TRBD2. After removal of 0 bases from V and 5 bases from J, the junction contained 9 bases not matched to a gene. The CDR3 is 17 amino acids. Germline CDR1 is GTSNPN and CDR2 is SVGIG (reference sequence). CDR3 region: CAWSVHLGSGGDNEQFF. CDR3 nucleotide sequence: TGTGCCTGGAGTGTACACCTGGGTAGCGGGGGGGACAATGAGCAGTTCTTC.